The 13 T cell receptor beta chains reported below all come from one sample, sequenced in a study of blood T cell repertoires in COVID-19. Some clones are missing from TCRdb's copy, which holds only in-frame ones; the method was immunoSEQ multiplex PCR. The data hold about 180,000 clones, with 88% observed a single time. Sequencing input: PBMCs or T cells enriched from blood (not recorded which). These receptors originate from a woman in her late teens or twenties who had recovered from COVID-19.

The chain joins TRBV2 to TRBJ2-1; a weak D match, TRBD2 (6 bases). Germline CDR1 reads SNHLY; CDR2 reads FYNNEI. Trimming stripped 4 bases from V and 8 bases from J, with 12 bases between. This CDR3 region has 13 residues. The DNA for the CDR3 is TGTGCCAGCAGTGCGGGCGGGGTCGATGAGCAGTTCTTC. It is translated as CASSAGGVDEQFF.

The CDR3 sequence: CASSQEPGAYEQYF. The CDR3 DNA reads TGTGCCAGCAGCCAAGAACCCGGGGCCTACGAGCAGTACTTC. The J gene is TRBJ2-7, the V gene TRBV3-1 (or the pseudogene TRBV3-2); D might be TRBD2 (5 bases). CDR3 length: 14 residues. Germline assignment: CDR1 LGHDT and CDR2 YNNKEL (reference sequence). Trimming pared 0 bases from V and 2 bases from J, leaving 8 bases between.

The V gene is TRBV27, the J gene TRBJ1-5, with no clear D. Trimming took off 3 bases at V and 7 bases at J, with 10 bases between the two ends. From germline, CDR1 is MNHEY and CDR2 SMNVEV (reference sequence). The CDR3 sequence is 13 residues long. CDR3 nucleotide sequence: TGTGCCAGCAGTTTCACCCGGTGGCAGCCCCAGCATTTT. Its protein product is CASSFTRWQPQHF.

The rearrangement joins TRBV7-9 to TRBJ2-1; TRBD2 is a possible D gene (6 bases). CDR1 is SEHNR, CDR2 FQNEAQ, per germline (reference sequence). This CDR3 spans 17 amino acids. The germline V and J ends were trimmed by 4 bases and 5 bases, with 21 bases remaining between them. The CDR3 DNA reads TGTGCCAGCAGCTCCATTGTGGGCGGAGGGGAGCACAATGAGCAGTTCTTC. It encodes CASSSIVGGGEHNEQFF. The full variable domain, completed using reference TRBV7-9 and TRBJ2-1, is DTGVSQNPRHKITKRGQNVTFRCDPISEHNRLYWYRQTLGQGPEFLTYFQNEAQLEKSRLLSDRFSAERPKGSFSTLEIQRTEQGDSAMYLCASSSIVGGGEHNEQFFGPGTRLTVL.

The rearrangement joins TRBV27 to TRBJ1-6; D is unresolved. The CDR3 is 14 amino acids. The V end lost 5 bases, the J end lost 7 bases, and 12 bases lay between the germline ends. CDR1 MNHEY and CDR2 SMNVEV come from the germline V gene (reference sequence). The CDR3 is CASSLYRVNSPLHF. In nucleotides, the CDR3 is TGTGCCAGCAGTCTTTATCGGGTAAATTCACCCCTCCACTTT.

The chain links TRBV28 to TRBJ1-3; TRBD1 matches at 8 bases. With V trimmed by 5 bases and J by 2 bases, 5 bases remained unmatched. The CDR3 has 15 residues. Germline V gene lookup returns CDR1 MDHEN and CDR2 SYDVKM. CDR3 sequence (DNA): TGTGCCAGCAGTAACCCGACAGGGGCTGGAAACACCATATATTTT. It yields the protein CASSNPTGAGNTIYF.

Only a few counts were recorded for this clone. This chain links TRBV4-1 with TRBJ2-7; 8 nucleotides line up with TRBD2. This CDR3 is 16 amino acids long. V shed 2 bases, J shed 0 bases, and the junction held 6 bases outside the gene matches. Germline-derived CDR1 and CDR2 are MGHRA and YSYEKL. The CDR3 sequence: CASSQYFAGGSYEQYF. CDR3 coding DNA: TGCGCCAGCAGCCAATACTTCGCGGGGGGCTCCTACGAGCAGTACTTC.

The CDR3 DNA is TGTGCCAGCAGCGTAGGGCCACTAAACACCGGGGAGCTGTTTTTT. It encodes CASSVGPLNTGELFF. The chain uses TRBV9 and TRBJ2-2; D is ambiguous. CDR3 length: 15 residues. Germline CDR1 SGDLS, CDR2 YYNGEE. V was clipped by 0 bases and J by 2 bases, with 8 bases between them.

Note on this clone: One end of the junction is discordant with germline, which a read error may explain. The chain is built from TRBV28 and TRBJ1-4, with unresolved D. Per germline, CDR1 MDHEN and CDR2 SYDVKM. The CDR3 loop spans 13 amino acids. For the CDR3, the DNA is TGTGCTAGCAGTTTAAGAAACAGAGAAAAACTGTTTTTT. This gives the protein CASSLRNREKLFF. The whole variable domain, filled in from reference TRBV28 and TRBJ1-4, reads DVKVTQSSRYLVKRTGEKVFLECVQDMDHENMFWYRQDPGLGLRLIYFSYDVKMKEKGDIPEGYSVSREKKERFSLILESASTNQTSMYLCASSLRNREKLFFGSGTQLSVL.

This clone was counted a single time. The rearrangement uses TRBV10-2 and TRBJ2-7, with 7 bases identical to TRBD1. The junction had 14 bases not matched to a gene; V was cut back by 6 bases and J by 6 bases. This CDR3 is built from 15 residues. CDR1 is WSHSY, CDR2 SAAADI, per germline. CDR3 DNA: TGCGCCAGCAGCGAACAAGCCGAGGACAGGCGCGAGCAGTACTTC. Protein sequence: CASSEQAEDRREQYF.

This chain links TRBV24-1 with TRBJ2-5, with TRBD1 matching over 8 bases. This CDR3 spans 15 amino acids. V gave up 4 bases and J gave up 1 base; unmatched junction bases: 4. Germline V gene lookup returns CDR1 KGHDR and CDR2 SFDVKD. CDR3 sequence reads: CATSEPGTGQETQYF. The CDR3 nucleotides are TGTGCCACCAGTGAGCCTGGGACAGGCCAAGAGACCCAGTACTTC.

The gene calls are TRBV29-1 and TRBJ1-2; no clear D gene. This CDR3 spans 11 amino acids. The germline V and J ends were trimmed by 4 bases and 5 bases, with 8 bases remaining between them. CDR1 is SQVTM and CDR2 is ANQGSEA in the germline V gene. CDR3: CSVVKEYGYTF. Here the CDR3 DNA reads TGCAGCGTTGTTAAGGAGTATGGCTACACCTTC. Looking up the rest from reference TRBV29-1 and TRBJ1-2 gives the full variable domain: SAVISQKPSRDICQRGTSLTIQCQVDSQVTMMFWYRQQPGQSLTLIATANQGSEATYESGFVIDKFPISRPNLTFSTLTVSNMSPEDSSIYLCSVVKEYGYTFGSGTRLTVV.

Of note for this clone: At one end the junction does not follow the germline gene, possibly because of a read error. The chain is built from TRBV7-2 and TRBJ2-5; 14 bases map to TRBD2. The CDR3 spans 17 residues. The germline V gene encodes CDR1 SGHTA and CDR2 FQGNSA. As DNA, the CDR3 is TGTGCCAGCAGCACGGGACTAGCGGGAGCGAAACAAGAGGCCCAGTACTTC. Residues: CASSTGLAGAKQEAQYF.